The clone carrying this TCR beta chain turned up a few times. Antigen: not known. This record comes from a study of cytomegalovirus exposure and HLA in healthy donors. Study background: A previous analysis identified 95 million to 120 million unique TCR beta sequences derived from about 180 million T cells. A data release that came early held around 85 million unique TCRs from HLA-typed donors.

Study results and caveats: The investigators catalogued 164 TCR beta chains as cytomegalovirus-associated.

A multiplex PCR was run with 60 Vbeta primers and 13 Jbeta primers. Measured with immunoSEQ multiplex PCR; TCRdb has only the in-frame clones, and not every one. The data show about 140,000 clones, around a tenth seen once. This clonotype originated in a male donor in good health and CMV-seronegative. Sequences were obtained from PBMCs.

The CDR3 DNA reads as TGCGCCAGCAGCTCCGGGACTCCCTCGGATACGCAGTATTTT. It codes for CASSSGTPSDTQYF. The V gene is TRBV4-3, the J gene TRBJ2-3, with D possibly being TRBD2 (6 bases). CDR3 length: 14 amino acids. V was clipped by 5 bases and J by 6 bases, with 15 bases between them. Germline CDR1 is LGHNA and CDR2 is YSLEER.